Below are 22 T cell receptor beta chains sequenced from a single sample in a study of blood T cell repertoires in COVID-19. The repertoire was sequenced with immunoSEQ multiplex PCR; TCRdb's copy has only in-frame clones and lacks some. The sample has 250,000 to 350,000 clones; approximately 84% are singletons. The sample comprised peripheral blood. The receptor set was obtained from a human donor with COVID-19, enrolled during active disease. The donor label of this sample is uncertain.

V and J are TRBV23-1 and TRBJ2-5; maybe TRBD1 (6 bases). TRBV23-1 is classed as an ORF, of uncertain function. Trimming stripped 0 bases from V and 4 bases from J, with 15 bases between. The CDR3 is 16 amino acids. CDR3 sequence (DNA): TGCGCCAGCAGTCAATCTGGACCCCAAGGGGGAGAGACCCAGTACTTC. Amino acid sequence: CASSQSGPQGGETQYF.

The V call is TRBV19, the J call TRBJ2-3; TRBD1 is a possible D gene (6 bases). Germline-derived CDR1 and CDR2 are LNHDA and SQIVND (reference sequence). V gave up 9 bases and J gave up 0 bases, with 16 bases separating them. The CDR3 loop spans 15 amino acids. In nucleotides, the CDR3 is TGTGCCAGCACCCATACAGGGTATAGCACAGATACGCAGTATTTT. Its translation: CASTHTGYSTDTQYF.

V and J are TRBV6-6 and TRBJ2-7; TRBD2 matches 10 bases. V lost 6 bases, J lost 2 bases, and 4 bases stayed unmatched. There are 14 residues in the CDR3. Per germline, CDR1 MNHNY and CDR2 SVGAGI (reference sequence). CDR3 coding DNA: TGTGCCAGCAGGCCAGCGGGAGGGCCCTACGAGCAGTACTTC. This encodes CASRPAGGPYEQYF.

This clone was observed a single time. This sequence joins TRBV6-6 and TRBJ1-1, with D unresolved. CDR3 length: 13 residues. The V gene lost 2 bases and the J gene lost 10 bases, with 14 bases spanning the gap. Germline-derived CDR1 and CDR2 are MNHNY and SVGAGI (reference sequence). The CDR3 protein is CASSYQRHLGAFF. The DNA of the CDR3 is TGTGCCAGCAGTTACCAGCGCCACCTGGGAGCTTTCTTT.

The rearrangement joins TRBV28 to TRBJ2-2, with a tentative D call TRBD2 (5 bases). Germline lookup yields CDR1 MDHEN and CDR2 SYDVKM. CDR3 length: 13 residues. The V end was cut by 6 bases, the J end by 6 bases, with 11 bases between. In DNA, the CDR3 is TGTGCCAGCAGCCCGGCCGGGGCCGGGGAGCTGTTTTTT. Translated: CASSPAGAGELFF. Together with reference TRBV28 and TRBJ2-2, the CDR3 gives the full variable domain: DVKVTQSSRYLVKRTGEKVFLECVQDMDHENMFWYRQDPGLGLRLIYFSYDVKMKEKGDIPEGYSVSREKKERFSLILESASTNQTSMYLCASSPAGAGELFFGEGSRLTVL.

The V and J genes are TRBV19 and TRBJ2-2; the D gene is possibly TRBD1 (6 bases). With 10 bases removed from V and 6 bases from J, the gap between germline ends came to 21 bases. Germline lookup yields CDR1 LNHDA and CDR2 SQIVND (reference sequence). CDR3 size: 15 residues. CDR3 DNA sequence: TGTGCCACTGGTGCAACAGGGTCGGTCGCCGGGGAGCTGTTTTTT. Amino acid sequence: CATGATGSVAGELFF.

The CDR3 nucleotides read TGCAGCGCTATGACAGGGAGTGGAACTGAAGCTTTCTTT. Amino acids: CSAMTGSGTEAFF. V is TRBV29-1 and J is TRBJ1-1; 7 positions agree with TRBD1. V dropped 7 bases and J dropped 5; count of bases not matched to a gene: 10. CDR3 length: 13 amino acids. Germline V gene sequence: CDR1 SQVTM, CDR2 ANQGSEA.

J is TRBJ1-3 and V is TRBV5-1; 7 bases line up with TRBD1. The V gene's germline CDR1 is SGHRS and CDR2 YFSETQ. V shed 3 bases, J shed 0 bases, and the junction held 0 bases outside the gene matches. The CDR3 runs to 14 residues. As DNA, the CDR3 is TGCGCCAGCAGCTGGGACAGCTCTGGAAACACCATATATTTT. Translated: CASSWDSSGNTIYF.

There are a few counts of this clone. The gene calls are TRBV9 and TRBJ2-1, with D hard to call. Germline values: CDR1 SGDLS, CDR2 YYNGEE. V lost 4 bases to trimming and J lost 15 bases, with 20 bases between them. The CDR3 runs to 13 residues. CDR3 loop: CASSLNLDDLPFF. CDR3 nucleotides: TGTGCCAGCAGCCTCAATCTAGATGATCTCCCGTTCTTC.

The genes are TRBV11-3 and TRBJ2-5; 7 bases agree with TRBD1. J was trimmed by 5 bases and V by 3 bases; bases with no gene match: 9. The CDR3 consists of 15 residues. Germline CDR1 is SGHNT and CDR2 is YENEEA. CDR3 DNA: TGTGCCAGCAGCTTGACAGGGATGGGGTCGGAGACCCAGTACTTC. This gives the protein CASSLTGMGSETQYF. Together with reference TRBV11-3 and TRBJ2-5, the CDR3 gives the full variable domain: EAGVVQSPRYKIIEKKQPVAFWCNPISGHNTLYWYLQNLGQGPELLIRYENEEAVDDSQLPKDRFSAERLKGVDSTLKIQPAELGDSAVYLCASSLTGMGSETQYFGPGTRLLVL.

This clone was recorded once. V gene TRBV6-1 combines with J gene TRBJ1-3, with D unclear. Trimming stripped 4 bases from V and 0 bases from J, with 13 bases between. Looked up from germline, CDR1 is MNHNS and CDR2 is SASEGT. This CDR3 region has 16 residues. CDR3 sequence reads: CASSAVQADSGNTIYF. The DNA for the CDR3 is TGTGCCAGCAGTGCGGTCCAGGCCGACTCTGGAAACACCATATATTTT.

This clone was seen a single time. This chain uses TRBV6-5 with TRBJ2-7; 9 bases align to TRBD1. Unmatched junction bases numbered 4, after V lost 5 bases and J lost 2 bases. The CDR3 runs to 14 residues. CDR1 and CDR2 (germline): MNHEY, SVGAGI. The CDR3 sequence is CASSLDRGTYEQYF. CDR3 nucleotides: TGTGCCAGCAGTCTGGACAGGGGAACCTACGAGCAGTACTTC.

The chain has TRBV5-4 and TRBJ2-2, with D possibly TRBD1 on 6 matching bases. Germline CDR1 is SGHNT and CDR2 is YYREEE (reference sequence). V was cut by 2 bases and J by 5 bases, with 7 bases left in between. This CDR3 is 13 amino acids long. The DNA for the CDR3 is TGTGCCAGCAGCTTTACAGGGACCGGGGAGCTGTTTTTT. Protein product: CASSFTGTGELFF.

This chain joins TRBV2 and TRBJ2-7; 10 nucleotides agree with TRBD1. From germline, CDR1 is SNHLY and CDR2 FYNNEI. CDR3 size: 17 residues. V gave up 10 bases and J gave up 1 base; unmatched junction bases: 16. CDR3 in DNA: TGTGCCATCCTACACGCCCCCGGGACAGGGGTTTCCTACGAGCAGTACTTC. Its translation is CAILHAPGTGVSYEQYF. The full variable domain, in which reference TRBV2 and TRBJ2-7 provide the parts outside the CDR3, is EPEVTQTPSHQVTQMGQEVILRCVPISNHLYFYWYRQILGQKVEFLVSFYNNEISEKSEIFDDQFSVERPDGSNFTLKIRSTKLEDSAMYFCAILHAPGTGVSYEQYFGPGTRLTVT.

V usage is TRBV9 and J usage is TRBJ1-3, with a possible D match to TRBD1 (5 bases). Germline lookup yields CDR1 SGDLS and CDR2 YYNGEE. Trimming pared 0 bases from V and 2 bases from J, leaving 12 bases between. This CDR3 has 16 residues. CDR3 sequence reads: CASSVGGRGTGNTIYF. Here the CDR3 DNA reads TGTGCCAGCAGCGTAGGCGGGAGGGGTACTGGAAACACCATATATTTT.

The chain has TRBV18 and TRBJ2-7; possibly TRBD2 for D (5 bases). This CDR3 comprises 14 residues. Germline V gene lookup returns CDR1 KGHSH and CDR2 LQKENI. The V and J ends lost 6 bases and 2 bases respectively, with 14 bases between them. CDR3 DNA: TGTGCCAGCTCGACCCGACCGGAGGCCTACGAGCAGTACTTC. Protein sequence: CASSTRPEAYEQYF. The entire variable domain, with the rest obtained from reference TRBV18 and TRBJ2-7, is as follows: NAGVMQNPRHLVRRRGQEARLRCSPMKGHSHVYWYRQLPEEGLKFMVYLQKENIIDESGMPKERFSAEFPKEGPSILRIQQVVRGDSAAYFCASSTRPEAYEQYFGPGTRLTVT.

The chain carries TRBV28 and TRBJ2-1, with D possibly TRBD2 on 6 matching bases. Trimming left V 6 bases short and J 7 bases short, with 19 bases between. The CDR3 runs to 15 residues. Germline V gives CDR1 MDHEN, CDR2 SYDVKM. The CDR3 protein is CASRLRDVGLNEQFF. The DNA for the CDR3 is TGTGCCAGCAGGCTCCGGGACGTCGGACTAAATGAGCAGTTCTTC.

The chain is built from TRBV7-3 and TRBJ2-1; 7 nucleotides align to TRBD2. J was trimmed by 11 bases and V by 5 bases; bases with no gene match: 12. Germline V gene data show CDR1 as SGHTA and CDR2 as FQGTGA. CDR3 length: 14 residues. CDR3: CASSTTSGTTKQFF. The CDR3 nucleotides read TGTGCCAGCAGCACAACATCCGGGACTACAAAGCAGTTCTTC. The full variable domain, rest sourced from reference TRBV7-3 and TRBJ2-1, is GAGVSQTPSNKVTEKGKYVELRCDPISGHTALYWYRQSLGQGPEFLIYFQGTGAADDSGLPNDRFFAVRPEGSVSTLKIQRTERGDSAVYLCASSTTSGTTKQFFGPGTRLTVL.

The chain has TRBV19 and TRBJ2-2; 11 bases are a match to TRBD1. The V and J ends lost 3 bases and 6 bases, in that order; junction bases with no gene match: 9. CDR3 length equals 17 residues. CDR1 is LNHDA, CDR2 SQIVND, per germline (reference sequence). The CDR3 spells CASSIGTGQGVAGELFF. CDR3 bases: TGTGCCAGTAGTATTGGAACGGGACAGGGGGTTGCCGGGGAGCTGTTTTTT.

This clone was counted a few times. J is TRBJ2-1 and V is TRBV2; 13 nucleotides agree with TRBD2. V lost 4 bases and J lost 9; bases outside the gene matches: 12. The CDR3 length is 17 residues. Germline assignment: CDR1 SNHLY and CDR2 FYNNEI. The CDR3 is CASSGGGTSGTKAEQFF. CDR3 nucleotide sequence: TGTGCCAGCAGTGGAGGCGGGACTAGCGGGACGAAGGCTGAGCAGTTCTTC. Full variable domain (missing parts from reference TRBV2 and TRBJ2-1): EPEVTQTPSHQVTQMGQEVILRCVPISNHLYFYWYRQILGQKVEFLVSFYNNEISEKSEIFDDQFSVERPDGSNFTLKIRSTKLEDSAMYFCASSGGGTSGTKAEQFFGPGTRLTVL.

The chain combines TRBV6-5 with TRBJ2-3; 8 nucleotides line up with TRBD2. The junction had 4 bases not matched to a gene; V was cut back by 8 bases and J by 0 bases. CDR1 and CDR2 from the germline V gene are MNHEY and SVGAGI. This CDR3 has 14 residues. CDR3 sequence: CASSRGRSTDTQYF. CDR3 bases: TGTGCCAGCTCCCGCGGGAGGAGCACAGATACGCAGTATTTT.

Here the CDR3 DNA reads TGTGCCAGCAGGACCCCGGGACTAGGCTACAATGAGCAGTTCTTC. It is translated as CASRTPGLGYNEQFF. The chain couples TRBV9 to TRBJ2-1, with 8 positions matching TRBD2. J lost 3 bases, V lost 5 bases, and 7 bases had no gene match. Germline V lookup: CDR1 SGDLS, CDR2 YYNGEE. There are 15 residues in the CDR3.